This is a list of T cell receptor beta chains from one sample in a study of T cell responses to AZD1222 COVID-19 vaccine. The method was immunoSEQ multiplex PCR; TCRdb's version includes in-frame clones alone and lacks a portion of them. This table holds approximately 94,000 clones, around nine tenths found once. The sample consisted of peripheral blood, taken on day 0 of AZD1222 vaccination. The receptors originated from an adult in good health. CDR3s include the opening cysteine and the closing phenylalanine or tryptophan. A D gene is named only where the DNA matches it firmly. Clone size is not always given. Where it is, it says once, few, many or a class for expanded clones.

J,size,V,D,CDR3,DNA
TRBJ1-2,NA,TRBV19,TRBD1,CASSVGTGFNYGYTF,TGTGCCAGTAGTGTAGGGACAGGATTTAACTATGGCTACACCTTC
TRBJ2-5,NA,TRBV11-2,NA,CASSGVAQETQYF,TGTGCCAGCAGCGGGGTGGCTCAAGAGACCCAGTACTTC
TRBJ1-5,NA,TRBV30,NA,CAWNRGNQPQHF,TGTGCCTGGAACAGAGGCAATCAGCCCCAGCATTTT
TRBJ1-4,NA,TRBV7-8,NA,CASSLSYRQEGEKLFF,TGTGCCAGCAGCTTATCGTATCGACAGGAGGGTGAAAAACTGTTTTTT
TRBJ1-1,NA,TRBV3-1/TRBV3-2,NA,CASSPVQGSTEAFF,TGTGCCAGCAGCCCAGTACAGGGATCTACTGAAGCTTTCTTT
TRBJ2-5,NA,TRBV24-1,NA,CATSDYERQETQYF,TGTGCCACCAGTGATTACGAGAGACAAGAGACCCAGTACTTC
TRBJ2-6,NA,TRBV10-2,TRBD2,CASSRLAGGPGSGANVLTF,TGCGCCAGCAGTAGACTAGCGGGAGGGCCGGGCTCTGGGGCCAACGTCCTGACTTTC
TRBJ1-6,NA,TRBV28,TRBD1,CASSSGLGQGTAYNSPLHF,TGTGCCAGCAGCTCTGGATTGGGACAGGGGACGGCCTATAATTCACCCCTCCACTTT
TRBJ2-1,NA,TRBV6-5,TRBD1,CASRRDRAPYNEQFF,TGTGCCAGCCGACGGGACAGAGCTCCCTACAATGAGCAGTTCTTC
TRBJ1-1,NA,TRBV6-5,TRBD1,CASSYSVGQGNTEAFF,TGTGCCAGCAGTTACTCGGTGGGACAGGGGAACACTGAAGCTTTCTTT
TRBJ2-7,few,TRBV10-1,NA,CASSQGHPSNEQYF,TGCGCCAGCAGTCAGGGACACCCGAGCAACGAGCAGTACTTC